This TCR beta chain was recovered during a study of T-cell memory formation after mild COVID-19. This clonotype was counted only a few times. What it binds is unknown. Amplification by 5'RACE using constant-segment primers produced TCR alpha and TCR beta cDNA libraries that carried sample barcodes and UMIs. Using its own MiXCR run on the 5' RACE reads, TCRdb lists one record per CDR3 protein. The sample has 450,000 or so distinct CDR3 sequences, 15% to 20% seen once. Whole-study findings and limits: The finding that pre-infection memory included some responding clones suggested that cross-reactive memory joined. Confirmation was lacking for SARS-CoV-2 specificity of second-wave clones that peaked on day 37. The study found balanced CD4/CD8 in clones contracting day 15 to 85 and a CD4+ lean in later expanders.

Germline V CDR1 and CDR2: MNHNS, SASEGT. The length of the CDR3 is 13 residues. Trimming took off 7 bases at V and 3 bases at J, with 13 bases between the two ends. This chain connects TRBV6-1 to TRBJ2-7; no firm D call. Sequences were obtained from PBMCs or a T cell subset sorted from them (not recorded which). The source of this sequence is an adult woman who had mild COVID-19 (a few samples of this study predate the infection). Cell type and time point are not known. The CDR3: CASTAYKNYEQYF. The CDR3 coding sequence is TGTGCCAGCACCGCCTACAAGAACTACGAGCAGTACTTC.